The 18 T cell receptor beta chains below were found in one sample sequenced in a study of T cells in women clearing cervical HPV infection. Measured with immunoSEQ multiplex PCR; TCRdb has only the in-frame clones, and not every one. This repertoire comprises about 20,000 clones; its ten largest clones make up roughly 3%. Material for sequencing was blood buffy coat. The receptor set was obtained from a woman between 18 and 75 years old with a cervical HPV16 infection that either progressed to CIN3+ or cleared (not recorded which).

On this clone: The CDR3 extends 3 residues past the end of the read, so its final part is completed from the germline J gene. The chain is built from TRBV29-1 and TRBJ1-1; 10 nucleotides agree with TRBD1. The junction had 8 bases not matched to a gene; V was cut back by 6 bases and J by 4 bases. CDR3 length equals 14 residues. Germline-derived CDR1 and CDR2 are SQVTM and ANQGSEA. CDR3 in amino acids: CSVLIDRGLTEAFF. Partial CDR3 DNA: TGCAGCGTCTTAATCGACAGGGGGCTCACTGAA.

Remarks on this clone: Coverage ceases 3 residues before the CDR3 finishes, and the germline J gene fills in the end. The chain recombines TRBV2 with TRBJ2-2; D not certain. From germline, CDR1 is SNHLY and CDR2 FYNNEI. The CDR3 runs 13 residues. The V gene lost 3 bases and the J gene lost 9 bases, with 11 bases spanning the gap. The CDR3 bases that were read are TGTGCCAGCAGTGATAGGGCCCAAAGGGAG. Encoded protein: CASSDRAQRE. The entire CDR3 protein reads CASSDRAQRELFF.

Comments on this clone: The CDR3 extends 3 residues past the end of the read, so its final part is completed from the germline J gene. V is TRBV5-1 and J is TRBJ1-1; tentatively, D is TRBD1 (6 bases). The V gene's germline CDR1 is SGHRS and CDR2 YFSETQ. The CDR3 spans 13 residues. Trimming removed 5 bases from V and 1 base from J, with 9 bases in between. CDR3 amino acids: CASSLQGNTEAFF. The CDR3 DNA, read in part, is TGCGCCAGCAGTTTACAGGGGAACACTGAA.

A word on this clone: Read sequence stops 3 residues before the CDR3 end, and the germline J gene provides the missing end. This chain links TRBV18 with TRBJ2-5; tentative D call: TRBD1 (6 bases). V was trimmed by 4 bases and J by 4 bases, leaving 10 bases between them. Germline V gene data show CDR1 as KGHSH and CDR2 as LQKENI. The CDR3 is 13 residues long. This CDR3 reads CASSLRGRETQYF. The CDR3 DNA, read in part, is TGTGCCAGCTCACTCAGGGGTCGAGAGACC.

In regard to this clone: The CDR3 end lies 3 residues beyond the end of the read and is filled in from the germline J gene. This chain connects TRBV7-8 to TRBJ2-7; 12 bases are a match to TRBD1. Germline V gene sequence: CDR1 SGHVS, CDR2 FQNEAQ. CDR3 length equals 15 residues. The V gene end was trimmed by 5 bases and the J gene end by 0 bases; junction bases not matched to a gene: 2. CDR3 sequence reads: CASSAGQGASYEQYF. The sequenced part of the CDR3 DNA is TGTGCCAGCAGCGCGGGACAGGGGGCCTCCTACGAG.

Comments on this clone: Coverage ceases 3 residues before the CDR3 finishes, and the germline J gene fills in the end. This sequence joins TRBV14 and TRBJ1-1; D might be TRBD1 (6 bases). This CDR3 is built from 13 residues. The ends were cut back, 2 bases at V and 5 bases at J, with 9 bases in the middle. The germline CDR1 and CDR2 sequences are SGHDN and FVKESK. CDR3 DNA, as far as it was read: TGTGCCAGCAGCCAAAGTAGGGGGACTGAA. Encoded protein: CASSQSRGTE. Given in full, the CDR3 is CASSQSRGTEAFF.

This clone is medium-sized by frequency. CDR3 in amino acids: CSVEDTKGYTF. The sequenced CDR3 bases are TGCAGCGTTGAAGACACAAAGGGC. This chain joins TRBV29-1 and TRBJ1-2; D is ambiguous. The CDR3 end lies 3 residues beyond the end of the read and is filled in from the germline J gene. CDR3 length: 11 amino acids. Germline V gives CDR1 SQVTM, CDR2 ANQGSEA.

About this clone itself: The read finishes 3 residues shy of the CDR3 end, and the germline J gene is used to complete it. This chain links TRBV11-2 with TRBJ2-5; a weak D match, TRBD1 (5 bases). In germline, CDR1 is SGHAT, CDR2 FQNNGV. V lost 1 base to trimming and J lost 4 bases, with 10 bases between them. The CDR3 is 14 residues long. CDR3 sequence: CASSLGQGTETQYF. The CDR3 bases that were read are TGTGCCAGCAGCTTAGGTCAGGGTACAGAGACC.

Worth noting for this clone: The DNA ends 3 residues before the CDR3 does, and the rest of the CDR3 is filled in from the germline J gene. The J gene is TRBJ2-1, the V gene TRBV19; TRBD2 matches 10 bases. The junction had 3 bases not matched to a gene; V was cut back by 7 bases and J by 0 bases. This CDR3 contains 15 residues. Germline-derived CDR1 and CDR2 are LNHDA and SQIVND (reference sequence). The CDR3: CASTSGGRSYNEQFF. The sequenced CDR3 bases are TGTGCCAGTACTAGCGGGGGTCGCTCCTACAATGAG.

Details on this clone: The CDR3 goes on 3 residues after the read ends, and that part is filled in from the germline J gene. V usage is TRBV6-2 or TRBV6-3 and J usage is TRBJ1-1; possibly TRBD1 for D (5 bases). The CDR3 runs 11 residues. The V end was cut by 5 bases, the J end by 4 bases, with 5 bases between. Per germline, CDR1 MNHEY and CDR2 SVGEGT. CDR3 bases read: TGTGCCAGCAGTCAGGGCACTGAA. This codes for CASSQGTE. The full-length CDR3 reads as CASSQGTEAFF.

With regard to this clone: The read ends 3 residues shy of where the CDR3 ends; the end is completed using the germline J gene. The V and J genes are TRBV7-2 and TRBJ1-1; 10 positions match TRBD1. J gave up 5 bases and V 4 bases, and 7 bases lay outside the gene matches. Germline V gives CDR1 SGHTA, CDR2 FQGNSA. There are 15 residues in the CDR3. The covered CDR3 bases are TGTGCCAGCAGCTCACGACAGGGGGCGCGAACTGAA. Protein sequence: CASSSRQGARTE. The whole CDR3 protein is CASSSRQGARTEAFF.

This chain's CDR3 is CASSEVSGRNSPLHF. Incomplete CDR3 DNA: TGTGCCAGCAGTGAAGTTTCGGGTCGTAATTCACCC. The chain employs TRBV6-1 and TRBJ1-6, with D uncertain. The sequenced fragment ends 3 residues before the CDR3 boundary, so the rest is inferred from the germline J gene. The germline gives CDR1 MNHNS, CDR2 SASEGT. The CDR3 has 15 amino acids. Between the trimmed V and J ends, which lost 1 base and 6 bases, there was a span of 10 bases.

Of note for this clone: Sequence at one end of the junction differs from germline and may be a read error. The read stops 3 residues short of the end of the CDR3; the missing end is completed from the germline J gene. This chain links TRBV4-2 with TRBJ1-5; 9 bases align to TRBD1. CDR3 length: 18 residues. Germline V gene data show CDR1 as LGHNA and CDR2 as YNFKEQ. The part of the CDR3 DNA that was read is TGCGCCAGCAGCCAAGACTCGGACAGGGGTTATAGCAATCAGCCC. Translating gives CASSQDSDRGYSNQP. The complete CDR3 sequence is CASSQDSDRGYSNQPQHF.

Regarding this clone: Read data end 3 residues before the CDR3 end; the end is taken from the germline J gene. This chain uses TRBV20-1 with TRBJ2-3; tentatively, D is TRBD2 (6 bases). The CDR3 runs to 15 residues. V gave up 5 bases and J gave up 0 bases, with 15 bases separating them. Looked up from germline, CDR1 is DFQATT and CDR2 is SNEGSKA (reference sequence). CDR3 DNA (partial): TGCAGTGCTGGGACCCGGGGGTCTAGCACAGATACG. As protein: CSAGTRGSSTDT. The whole CDR3 sequence is CSAGTRGSSTDTQYF.

Partial CDR3 DNA: TGTGCCAGTAGTACTGATAGTGTTTCCGGAGATACG. Residues: CASSTDSVSGDT. The CDR3, in full, reads CASSTDSVSGDTQYF. This chain connects TRBV19 to TRBJ2-3; D gene ambiguous. The read ends 3 residues early relative to the CDR3; the germline J gene fills the gap. Trimming removed 4 bases at V and 5 bases at J, with 16 bases between. Per germline, CDR1 LNHDA and CDR2 SQIVND (reference sequence). This CDR3 comprises 15 residues. Full variable domain (missing parts from reference TRBV19 and TRBJ2-3): DGGITQSPKYLFRKEGQNVTLSCEQNLNHDAMYWYRQDPGQGLRLIYYSQIVNDFQKGDIAEGYSVSREKKESFPLTVTSAQKNPTAFYLCASSTDSVSGDTQYFGPGTRLTVL.

In regard to this clone: The read ends 3 residues early relative to the CDR3; the germline J gene fills the gap. The chain couples TRBV20-1 to TRBJ2-5, with 8 bases lining up with TRBD1. The junction had 4 bases not matched to a gene; V was cut back by 4 bases and J by 3 bases. The germline V gene encodes CDR1 DFQATT and CDR2 SNEGSKA (reference sequence). CDR3 length equals 13 residues. CDR3 residues: CSANLQGEETQYF. CDR3 bases read: TGCAGTGCTAATTTACAGGGGGAAGAGACC.

As to this clone: From the germline J gene comes the end of the CDR3, since the read stops 3 residues before it. The rearrangement links TRBV5-5 to TRBJ2-3, with 8 bases fitting TRBD1. V lost 0 bases and J lost 4; bases outside the gene matches: 1. This CDR3 contains 14 residues. Per the germline V gene, CDR1 is SGHKS and CDR2 is YYEKEE (reference sequence). The CDR3 bases that were read are TGTGCCAGCAGCTTGGGACAGGGGCCAGATACG. Protein product: CASSLGQGPDT. From start to end, the CDR3 is CASSLGQGPDTQYF.

For this clone: The read ends 3 residues shy of where the CDR3 ends; the end is completed using the germline J gene. This chain uses TRBV11-2 with TRBJ2-7; 8 nucleotides line up with TRBD1. The CDR3 runs to 14 residues. Germline V gives CDR1 SGHAT, CDR2 FQNNGV. With V trimmed by 3 bases and J by 1 base, 2 bases remained unmatched. CDR3 region: CASSLYRGSYEQYF. The CDR3 bases that were read are TGTGCCAGCAGCTTGTACAGGGGGTCCTACGAG.